The source of this T cell receptor beta chain is a study of brain T cells in children with intractable seizures. A note on this clone: Its specificity is unknown.

Using immunoSEQ multiplex PCR, the repertoire was profiled, and TCRdb retains in-frame clones only, with some absent. The sample contains about 350,000 clones, about 93% of which appear only once. The CDR3 is 15 residues long. Study-wide points: Viral specificity was inferred only from CDR3 similarity; HCMV serostatus was unknown.

Time point given: blood from clinic visit 5 months post-surgery; TSC patient then seizure free. The TCR sequence derives from a boy under two years old with tuberous sclerosis and intractable seizures. The chain is built from TRBV21-1 and TRBJ2-1; the tabulated D call, TRBD1, remains unverified against the DNA. TRBV21-1 is marked as a pseudogene. The source material was peripheral blood, sampled roughly 5 months after surgery. The CDR3 DNA is TGTGCCAGCAGCTACCAATCAACAGGGGAAGATGAGCAGTTCTTC. It yields the protein CASSYQSTGEDEQFF.